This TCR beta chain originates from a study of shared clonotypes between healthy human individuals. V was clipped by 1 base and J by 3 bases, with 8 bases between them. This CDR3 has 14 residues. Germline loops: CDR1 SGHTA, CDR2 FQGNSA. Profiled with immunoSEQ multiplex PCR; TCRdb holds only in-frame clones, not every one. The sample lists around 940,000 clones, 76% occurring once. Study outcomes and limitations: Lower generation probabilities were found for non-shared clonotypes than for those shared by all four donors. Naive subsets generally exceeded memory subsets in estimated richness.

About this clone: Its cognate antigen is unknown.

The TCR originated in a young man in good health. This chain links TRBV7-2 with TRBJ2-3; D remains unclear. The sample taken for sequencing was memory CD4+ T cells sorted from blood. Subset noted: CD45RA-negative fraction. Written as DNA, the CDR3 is TGTGCCAGCAGCTTAGGCTCGCTTACAGATACGCAGTATTTT. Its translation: CASSLGSLTDTQYF. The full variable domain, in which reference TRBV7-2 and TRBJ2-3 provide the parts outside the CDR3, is GAGVSQSPSNKVTEKGKDVELRCDPISGHTALYWYRQSLGQGLEFLIYFQGNSAPDKSGLPSDRFSAERTGGSVSTLTIQRTQQEDSAVYLCASSLGSLTDTQYFGPGTRLTVL.